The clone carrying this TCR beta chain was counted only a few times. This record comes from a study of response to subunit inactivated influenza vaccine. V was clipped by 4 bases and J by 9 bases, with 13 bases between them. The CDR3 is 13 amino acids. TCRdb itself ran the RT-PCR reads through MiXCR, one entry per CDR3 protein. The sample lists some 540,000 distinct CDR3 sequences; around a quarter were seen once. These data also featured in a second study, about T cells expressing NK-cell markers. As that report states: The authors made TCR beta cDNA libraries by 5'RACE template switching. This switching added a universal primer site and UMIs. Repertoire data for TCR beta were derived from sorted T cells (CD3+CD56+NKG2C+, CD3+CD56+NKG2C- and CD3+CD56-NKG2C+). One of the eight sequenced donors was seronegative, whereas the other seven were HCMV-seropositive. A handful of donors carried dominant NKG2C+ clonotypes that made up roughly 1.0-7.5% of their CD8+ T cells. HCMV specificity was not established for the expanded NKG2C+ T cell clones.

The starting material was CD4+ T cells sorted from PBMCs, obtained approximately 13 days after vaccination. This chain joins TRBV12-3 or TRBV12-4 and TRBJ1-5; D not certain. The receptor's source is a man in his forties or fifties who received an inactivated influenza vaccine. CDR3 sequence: CASSSIGSGPQHF. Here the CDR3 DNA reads TGTGCCAGCAGTTCGATAGGCTCTGGGCCCCAGCATTTT.